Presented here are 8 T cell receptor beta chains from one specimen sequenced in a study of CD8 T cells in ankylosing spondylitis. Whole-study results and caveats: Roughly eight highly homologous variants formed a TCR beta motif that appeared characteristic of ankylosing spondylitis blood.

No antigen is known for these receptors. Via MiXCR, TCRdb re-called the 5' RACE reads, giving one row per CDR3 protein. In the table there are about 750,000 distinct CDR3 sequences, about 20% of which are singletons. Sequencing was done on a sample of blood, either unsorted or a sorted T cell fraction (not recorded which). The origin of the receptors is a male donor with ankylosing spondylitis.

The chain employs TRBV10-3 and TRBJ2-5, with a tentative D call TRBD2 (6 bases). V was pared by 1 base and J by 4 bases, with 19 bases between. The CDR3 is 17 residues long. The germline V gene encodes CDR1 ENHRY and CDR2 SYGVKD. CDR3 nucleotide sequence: TGTGCCATCAGTGAGTGGGGTCGCGGGATGGGCGGAGAGACCCAGTACTTC. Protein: CAISEWGRGMGGETQYF.

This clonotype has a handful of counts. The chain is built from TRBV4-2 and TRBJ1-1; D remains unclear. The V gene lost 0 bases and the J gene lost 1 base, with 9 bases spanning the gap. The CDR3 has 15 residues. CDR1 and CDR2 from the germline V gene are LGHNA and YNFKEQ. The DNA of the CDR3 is TGTGCCAGCAGCCAAGAGGCAGTGAGGAACACTGAAGCTTTCTTT. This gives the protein CASSQEAVRNTEAFF.

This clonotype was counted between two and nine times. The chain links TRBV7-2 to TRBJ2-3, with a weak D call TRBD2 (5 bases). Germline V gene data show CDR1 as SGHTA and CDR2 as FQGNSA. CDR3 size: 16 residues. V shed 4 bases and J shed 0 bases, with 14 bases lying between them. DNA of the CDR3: TGTGCCAGCAGCTGGTTTCAGGCGGGCAGCACAGATACGCAGTATTTT. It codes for CASSWFQAGSTDTQYF.

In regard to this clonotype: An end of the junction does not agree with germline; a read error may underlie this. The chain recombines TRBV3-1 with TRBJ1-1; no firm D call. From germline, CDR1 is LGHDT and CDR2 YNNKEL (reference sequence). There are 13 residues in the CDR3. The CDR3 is CASSPGLNPEAFF. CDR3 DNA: TGTGCCAGCAGCCCCGGACTGAACCCTGAAGCTTTCTTT.

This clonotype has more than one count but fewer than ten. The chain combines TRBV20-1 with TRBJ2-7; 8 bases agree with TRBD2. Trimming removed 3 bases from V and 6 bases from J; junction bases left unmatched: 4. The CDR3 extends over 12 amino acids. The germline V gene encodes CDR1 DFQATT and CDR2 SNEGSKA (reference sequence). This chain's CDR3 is CSASGRVGEQYF. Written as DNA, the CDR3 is TGCAGTGCTAGCGGGAGGGTCGGCGAGCAGTACTTC.

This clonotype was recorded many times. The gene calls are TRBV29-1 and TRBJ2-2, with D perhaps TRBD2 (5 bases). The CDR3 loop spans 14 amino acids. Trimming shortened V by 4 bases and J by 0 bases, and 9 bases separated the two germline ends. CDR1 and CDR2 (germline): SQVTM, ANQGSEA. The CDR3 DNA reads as TGCAGCGTTGGTCCCGGGGCGAACACCGGGGAGCTGTTTTTT. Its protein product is CSVGPGANTGELFF.

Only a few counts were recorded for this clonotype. CDR3 sequence (DNA): TGTGCCAGCAGTCATCCTGTCGGGGGGACTGAAGCTTTCTTT. Translation: CASSHPVGGTEAFF. The V and J genes are TRBV12-3 or TRBV12-4 and TRBJ1-1, with a tentative D call TRBD1 (5 bases). CDR3 length: 14 residues. Trimming took 5 bases from V and 5 from J, leaving 15 bases between them.

The CDR3: CSARDWTSGNTGELFF. For the CDR3, the DNA is TGCAGTGCTAGAGACTGGACTAGCGGGAACACCGGGGAGCTGTTTTTT. The chain carries TRBV20-1 and TRBJ2-2; 10 bases are a match to TRBD2. Germline lookup yields CDR1 DFQATT and CDR2 SNEGSKA (reference sequence). The CDR3 is 16 amino acids. V dropped 0 bases and J dropped 1; count of bases not matched to a gene: 2.